This is a list of T cell receptor beta chains from one sample in a study of T-cell reconstitution after alpha-beta-depleted transplantation in children. In TCRdb, the PCR reads were re-called with MiXCR into one record per CDR3 protein. The repertoire holds some 280,000 distinct CDR3 sequences, with over 8% as singletons. This specimen consisted of PBMCs from the stem cell graft donor, obtained from the stem cell graft. The receptors come from a human donor who donated a stem cell graft to a child with SCID. Both conserved end residues are part of each CDR3. The D gene is left open where the match is weak. A clone size is listed for some rows: how often the clone was seen (once, few, many), or a class if it is expanded.

D: NA; size: many; V: TRBV7-8; J: TRBJ2-7; CDR3: CASSTQDYEQYF; DNA: TGTGCCAGCAGCACACAGGACTACGAGCAGTACTTC
D: NA; size: NA; V: TRBV7-9; J: TRBJ2-3; CDR3: CASSRMRGPGTDTKYF; DNA: TGTGCCAGCAGCCGAATGAGGGGTCCGGGCACAGATACGAAGTATTTT
D: NA; size: few; V: TRBV29-1; J: TRBJ2-6; CDR3: CSGVLSGANVLTF; DNA: TGCAGCGGCGTCCTCTCTGGGGCCAACGTCCTGACTTTC
D: NA; size: many; V: TRBV20-1; J: TRBJ1-1; CDR3: CSAPGKGYTEAFF; DNA: TGCAGTGCCCCAGGAAAGGGTTACACTGAAGCTTTCTTT
D: TRBD1; size: NA; V: TRBV7-3; J: TRBJ2-5; CDR3: CASSSHPGQGTKTQYF; DNA: TGTGCCAGCAGCTCCCACCCCGGACAGGGCACGAAGACCCAGTACTTC
D: NA; size: NA; V: TRBV6-5; J: TRBJ1-6; CDR3: CASSYASRRAYNSPLHF; DNA: TGTGCCAGCAGTTACGCGTCCAGGCGTGCCTATAATTCACCCCTCCACTTT
D: NA; size: few; V: TRBV6-5; J: TRBJ1-2; CDR3: CASRHGGHGYTF; DNA: TGTGCCAGCAGACACGGGGGGCATGGCTACACCTTC
D: NA; size: NA; V: TRBV27; J: TRBJ2-3; CDR3: CASSLWTGTQYF; DNA: TGTGCCAGCAGTTTATGGACGGGAACGCAGTATTTT
D: NA; size: NA; V: TRBV2; J: TRBJ1-2; CDR3: CASSGFWEESYGYTF; DNA: TGTGCCAGCAGTGGATTTTGGGAGGAAAGCTATGGCTACACCTTC
D: NA; size: many; V: TRBV5-1; J: TRBJ2-3; CDR3: CASSLGSASTDTQYF; DNA: TGCGCCAGCAGCTTGGGGTCAGCTAGCACAGATACGCAGTATTTT
D: TRBD2; size: NA; V: TRBV7-9; J: TRBJ2-1; CDR3: CASSFRGVEQFF; DNA: TGTGCCAGCAGCTTCCGGGGGGTCGAGCAGTTCTTC
D: TRBD2; size: NA; V: TRBV20-1; J: TRBJ2-3; CDR3: CSARTLGVVAGGVSTDTQYF; DNA: TGCAGTGCTAGAACCCTCGGAGTAGTAGCGGGGGGAGTAAGCACAGATACGCAGTATTTT
D: TRBD2; size: NA; V: TRBV3-1; J: TRBJ2-5; CDR3: CASSLRRGVQETQYF; DNA: TGTGCCAGCAGCCTGAGGCGGGGGGTCCAAGAGACCCAGTACTTC
D: TRBD2; size: NA; V: TRBV20-1; J: TRBJ2-3; CDR3: CSARWGRTSASLFTDTQYF; DNA: TGCAGTGCTAGATGGGGACGGACTAGCGCCTCATTATTCACAGATACGCAGTATTTT
D: TRBD2; size: few; V: TRBV20-1; J: TRBJ2-3; CDR3: CSAPTSGGAPGDTQYF; DNA: TGCAGTGCGCCGACTAGCGGGGGGGCCCCAGGAGATACGCAGTATTTT
D: NA; size: many; V: TRBV12-3/TRBV12-4; J: TRBJ1-5; CDR3: CASSLVEGTQPQHF; DNA: TGTGCCAGCAGTTTAGTGGAAGGGACCCAGCCCCAGCATTTT
D: NA; size: many; V: TRBV2; J: TRBJ1-1; CDR3: CASSVMNTEAFF; DNA: TGTGCCAGCAGCGTAATGAACACTGAAGCTTTCTTT
D: TRBD1; size: NA; V: TRBV7-9; J: TRBJ1-1; CDR3: CASSLGGTARNTEAFF; DNA: TGTGCCAGCAGCTTAGGTGGGACAGCCAGGAACACTGAAGCTTTCTTT
D: NA; size: NA; V: TRBV6-5; J: TRBJ2-7; CDR3: CASSYLREQYF; DNA: TGTGCCAGCAGTTACTTACGCGAGCAGTACTTC
D: NA; size: many; V: TRBV6-5; J: TRBJ1-3; CDR3: CASSSARVGNTIYF; DNA: TGTGCCAGCAGTTCGGCCCGGGTAGGAAACACCATATATTTT
D: NA; size: many; V: TRBV7-6; J: TRBJ2-1; CDR3: CASSFNLADLEGEQFF; DNA: TGTGCCAGCAGCTTTAATTTAGCGGACTTGGAGGGTGAGCAGTTCTTC
D: NA; size: few; V: TRBV6-1; J: TRBJ2-5; CDR3: CASTPGPIPGETQYF; DNA: TGTGCCAGCACGCCGGGGCCCATCCCGGGGGAGACCCAGTACTTC
D: TRBD2; size: NA; V: TRBV2; J: TRBJ2-2; CDR3: CASSPTSGAPNTGELFF; DNA: TGTGCCAGCAGTCCGACTAGCGGGGCCCCAAACACCGGGGAGCTGTTTTTT